This T cell receptor beta chain was sequenced in a study of T cells in Graves' hyperthyroidism and ophthalmopathy. This CDR3 is 13 amino acids long. The V and J ends lost 0 bases and 8 bases, in that order; junction bases with no gene match: 4. Germline lookup yields CDR1 SGHRS and CDR2 YFSETQ. Amplified regions were TCR beta CDR3 sequences from RNA transcripts. In the first-round RT-PCR of the TCR CDR3, the HTBI primer set was used. TCRdb re-analysed the multiplex PCR reads in MiXCR, keeping a single row per CDR3 protein. The sample lists a few hundred thousand distinct CDR3 sequences; 35% to 55% were seen once.

Sequenced input: peripheral blood or thyroid tissue (not recorded which). The sequence was collected from a woman aged 18-29 years with Graves' hyperthyroidism. This sequence joins TRBV5-1 and TRBJ1-2, with TRBD1 matching over 7 bases. In DNA form, the CDR3 reads TGCGCCAGCAGCTTGGGGACAGGCCCGGGCTACACCTTC. Translating it yields CASSLGTGPGYTF.